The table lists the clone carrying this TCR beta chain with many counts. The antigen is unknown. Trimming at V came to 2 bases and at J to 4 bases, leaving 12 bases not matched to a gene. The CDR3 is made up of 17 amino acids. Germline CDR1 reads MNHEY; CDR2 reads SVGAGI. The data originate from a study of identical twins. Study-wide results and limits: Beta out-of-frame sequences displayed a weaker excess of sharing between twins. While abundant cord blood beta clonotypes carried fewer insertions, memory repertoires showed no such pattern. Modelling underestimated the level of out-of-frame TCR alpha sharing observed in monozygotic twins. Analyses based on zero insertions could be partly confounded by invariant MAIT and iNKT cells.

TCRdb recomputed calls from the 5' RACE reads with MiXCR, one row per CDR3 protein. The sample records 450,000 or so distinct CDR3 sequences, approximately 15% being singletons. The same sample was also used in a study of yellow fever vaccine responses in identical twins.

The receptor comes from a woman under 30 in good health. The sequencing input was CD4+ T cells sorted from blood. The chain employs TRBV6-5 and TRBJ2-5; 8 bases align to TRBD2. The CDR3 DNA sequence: TGTGCCAGCAGTTACGCAGCGGGGGATGAGGGGGTAGAGACCCAGTACTTC. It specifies CASSYAAGDEGVETQYF.